This is a list of T cell receptor beta chains from one sample in a study of T cells expressing NK-cell markers. Following a re-call of the 5' RACE reads, TCRdb has one entry per CDR3 protein and lacks DNA. This specimen shows fewer than 550,000 distinct CDR3 sequences; the ten leading clones hold roughly 1.4%. The sequenced sample was blood T cells: a sorted CD56 or NKG2C T cell subset, CD4+ or CD8+ T cells, or bulk PBMC T cells (not recorded which). These receptors were obtained from a woman aged 45 to 65 in good health. CDR3s include the opening cysteine and the closing phenylalanine or tryptophan.

CDR3 protein	V gene	J gene
CASSYSRTSGNTQYF	TRBV6-5	TRBJ2-3
CASSSGRWGPQHF	TRBV12-3/TRBV12-4	TRBJ1-5
CASSFRPGATDTQYF	TRBV5-5	TRBJ2-3
CSAPGLAGSKRGELFF	TRBV20-1	TRBJ2-2
CASSPLSGGVGTDTQYF	TRBV12-3/TRBV12-4	TRBJ2-3
CSAREGGGQPQHF	TRBV20-1	TRBJ1-5
CATNPTGNTEAFF	TRBV5-6	TRBJ1-1
CASSFQVGGGNQPQHF	TRBV12-3/TRBV12-4	TRBJ1-5
CASKGPTISTDTQYF	TRBV19	TRBJ2-3
CASSPGLPYEQYF	TRBV7-7	TRBJ2-7
CASNGGRMNEQYF	TRBV12-3/TRBV12-4	TRBJ2-7
CATSRDQGDTYNEQFF	TRBV15	TRBJ2-1
CASSPGPQTDAIYF	TRBV3-1	TRBJ1-3
CASSYPTIGGELFF	TRBV6-2/TRBV6-3	TRBJ2-2
CSARDSEDTEAFF	TRBV20-1	TRBJ1-1
CASSQVTGLGIDTQYF	TRBV14	TRBJ2-3
CASSLAGGVSGNTIYF	TRBV11-2	TRBJ1-3
CATSDPSRSEQFF	TRBV24-1	TRBJ2-1
CSVGSGIRADTQYF	TRBV29-1	TRBJ2-3
CASRFRVAGPEAFF	TRBV12-3/TRBV12-4	TRBJ1-1
CASSQESVVVREQFF	TRBV4-1	TRBJ2-1
CSARMNRGRTSISADTQYF	TRBV20-1	TRBJ2-3
CATSDLMGKHNEQFF	TRBV24-1	TRBJ2-1
CASSISSLDTQYF	TRBV12-3/TRBV12-4	TRBJ2-3
CASSLGVPRGSYNEQFF	TRBV7-9	TRBJ2-1
CASSQEDRGAADTQYF	TRBV4-1	TRBJ2-3
CASSQGPLAGGPDEQFF	TRBV4-1	TRBJ2-1
CASQGKGWLKTQYF	TRBV11-3	TRBJ2-5
CSVEPLAGGDIQYF	TRBV29-1	TRBJ2-4
CASSRQLQETQYF	TRBV4-1	TRBJ2-5
CASSAGTPSGTEAFF	TRBV5-1	TRBJ1-1